This T cell receptor beta chain was obtained from a study of cytomegalovirus exposure and HLA in healthy donors. Looking at the study overall: Among the approximately 400 genotyped donors, 70% to 85% were placed in the Caucasian-associated ancestry cluster.

V lost 0 bases, J lost 6 bases, and 5 bases stayed unmatched. The CDR3 runs 17 residues. The germline CDR1 and CDR2 sequences are SGHVS and FNYEAQ. PCR amplification relied on 60 Vbeta primers (plus 13 Jbeta primers). Clones were read by immunoSEQ multiplex PCR, and TCRdb kept only the in-frame ones, dropping some. The sample consists of roughly 140,000 clones, 85% of them appearing once. The sequence was collected from a woman aged 18-29 years in good health and CMV-seronegative. Material: PBMCs. The V and J genes are TRBV7-6 and TRBJ2-1, with TRBD2 matching 13 bases. DNA of the CDR3: TGTGCCAGCAGCTTAGCGGGAGGGACTAGCGGGGTCAATGAGCAGTTCTTC. This translates into CASSLAGGTSGVNEQFF.